This T cell receptor (beta chain) was recovered during a study of tumor-infiltrating lymphocytes in primary liver carcinoma. The source material, roughly 18-30 mg of unsorted bulk tissue, was used to co-extract RNA and DNA. From 400 to 500 ng total RNA, TCR beta cDNA was generated with a primer in the constant region. Three-round nested multiplex PCR performed with slightly modified ARM-PCR produced the TCR beta libraries. A C-beta reverse primer was combined with TRBV1-TRBV30 forward primers in the first two PCR rounds, and each round had approximately 10 cycles. TCRdb re-called the multiplex PCR reads through MiXCR, storing one row per CDR3 protein. The sample has approximately 64,000 distinct CDR3 sequences, about two thirds seen once. From germline, CDR1 is SQVTM and CDR2 ANQGSEA. The CDR3 is made up of 14 amino acids. The trim removed 4 bases at V and 6 bases at J, leaving 9 bases unmatched.

The sequenced sample consisted of liver tumor tissue from sampling region 4. Indicated subset: tumor region T4, right-lateral pole. The V and J genes are TRBV29-1 and TRBJ2-7; 10 positions match TRBD2. The source of this sequence is a man aged 40-49 years with primary liver carcinoma and hepatitis B virus infection. CDR3 sequence (DNA): TGCAGCGTTGTTACTAGCGGGACCGAAACCGAGCAGTACTTC. Its translation: CSVVTSGTETEQYF.